What follows are 18 T cell receptor beta chains derived from one specimen sequenced in a study of vaccination and CD4 T cells after COVID-19. Treatment in this sample: approximately 9-day PBMC culture with coronavirus spike peptide pools or control peptides (ViraFEST assay). No cognate antigen is known for these TCRs. An Oncomine TCR Beta short-read assay was used to sequence the DNA from cultured CD4+ T cells. From the PCR reads, TCRdb called clonotypes with MiXCR, one entry per CDR3 protein. The sample carries around 6,300 distinct CDR3 sequences, less than 20% recorded once. The material sequenced was CD4+ T cells from blood, cultured in vitro. These receptors all stem from a human donor who had recovered from COVID-19.

The rearrangement uses TRBV2 and TRBJ1-2, with a weak D call TRBD1 (5 bases). Germline V gene lookup returns CDR1 SNHLY and CDR2 FYNNEI. V lost 4 bases and J 5 bases, leaving 14 bases between the germline ends. The CDR3 is 14 amino acids. The CDR3: CASSGDGPRYGYTF. The CDR3 DNA reads as TGTGCCAGCAGTGGGGACGGACCTCGGTATGGCTACACCTTC.

By its share, this clonotype is medium-sized. The chain joins TRBV7-2 to TRBJ2-3, with 7 nucleotides matching TRBD2. Germline CDR1 and CDR2: SGHTA and FQGNSA. The CDR3 is made up of 15 amino acids. The trim removed 6 bases at V and 0 bases at J, leaving 6 bases unmatched. The CDR3 here is CASRASGLSTDTQYF. The CDR3 nucleotides read TGTGCCAGCAGGGCTAGCGGACTTAGCACAGATACGCAGTATTTT.

V usage is TRBV19 and J usage is TRBJ1-4; TRBD1 aligns across 9 bases. Germline CDR1 and CDR2: LNHDA and SQIVND (reference sequence). The V segment lost 5 bases and the J segment 6 bases; nucleotides outside the gene matches: 10. The CDR3 totals 16 residues. The CDR3 DNA reads as TGTGCCAGTAGTGTCCTACCGGGACAGGGTGATGAAAAACTGTTTTTT. This encodes CASSVLPGQGDEKLFF. The full variable domain, rest sourced from reference TRBV19 and TRBJ1-4, is DGGITQSPKYLFRKEGQNVTLSCEQNLNHDAMYWYRQDPGQGLRLIYYSQIVNDFQKGDIAEGYSVSREKKESFPLTVTSAQKNPTAFYLCASSVLPGQGDEKLFFGSGTQLSVL.

By its share, this clonotype is large. The chain links TRBV20-1 to TRBJ1-6; perhaps TRBD1 as D (6 bases). Germline CDR1 is DFQATT and CDR2 is SNEGSKA (reference sequence). V gave up 4 bases and J gave up 9 bases, with 16 bases separating them. The CDR3 extends over 14 amino acids. In DNA form, the CDR3 reads TGCAGTGCTACCCAAAGCAGGGGTAGTTCACCCCTCCACTTT. It translates to CSATQSRGSSPLHF.

The chain links TRBV7-2 to TRBJ1-6; maybe TRBD1 (6 bases). Germline values: CDR1 SGHTA, CDR2 FQGNSA. Trimming left V 0 bases short and J 9 bases short, with 15 bases between. This CDR3 is 16 amino acids long. Here the CDR3 DNA reads TGTGCCAGCAGCTTAGCGTTGGGGGGGGCGGCTTCACCCCTCCACTTT. This sequence encodes CASSLALGGAASPLHF.

This clonotype has a handful of counts. This chain uses TRBV7-2 with TRBJ2-7; D unclear. The CDR3 runs 13 residues. Germline CDR1 SGHTA, CDR2 FQGNSA. V lost 5 bases to trimming and J lost 7 bases, with 15 bases between them. The CDR3: CASSQRQDSEQYF. CDR3 in DNA: TGTGCCAGCAGCCAGAGGCAGGATTCAGAGCAGTACTTC. Full variable domain (rest looked up from reference TRBV7-2 and TRBJ2-7): GAGVSQSPSNKVTEKGKDVELRCDPISGHTALYWYRQSLGQGLEFLIYFQGNSAPDKSGLPSDRFSAERTGGSVSTLTIQRTQQEDSAVYLCASSQRQDSEQYFGPGTRLTVT.

Note on this clonotype: An end of the junction does not agree with germline; a read error may underlie this. This chain links TRBV29-1 with TRBJ1-1, with no clear D. CDR3 length: 15 amino acids. Germline-derived CDR1 and CDR2 are SQVTM and ANQGSEA. CDR3 nucleotides: TGCAACGTTGGAGGCTTGAGGGCTGAGAACACTGAAGCTTTCTTT. Translating it yields CNVGGLRAENTEAFF.

Judged by abundance, this clonotype is medium-sized. The chain combines TRBV7-2 with TRBJ2-2; 14 positions agree with TRBD2. The CDR3 length is 16 residues. The J segment lost 6 bases and the V segment lost 5 bases, leaving 5 bases of the junction unmatched. Germline V gene lookup returns CDR1 SGHTA and CDR2 FQGNSA. Here the CDR3 DNA reads TGTGCCAGCAGCCCACGGACTAGCGGGAGGTCCGGGGAGCTGTTTTTT. Translating it yields CASSPRTSGRSGELFF.

This clonotype has just a few counts. This rearrangement joins TRBV18 to TRBJ1-6, with D maybe TRBD1 (5 bases). Per the germline V gene, CDR1 is KGHSH and CDR2 is LQKENI. The CDR3 is 15 residues long. The V and J ends lost 4 bases and 7 bases respectively, with 14 bases between them. CDR3 DNA sequence: TGTGCCAGCTCACGAGACCGGGACGGAAATTCACCCCTCCACTTT. It is translated as CASSRDRDGNSPLHF.

With regard to this clonotype: A much more abundant neighbour one base away suggests this may be a read error. The genes are TRBV19 and TRBJ1-2; 9 bases map to TRBD1. CDR1 and CDR2 (germline): LNHDA, SQIVND (reference sequence). Trimming removed 6 bases from V and 7 bases from J; junction bases left unmatched: 6. CDR3 length: 13 amino acids. The CDR3 region has the DNA TGTGCCAGTAGCCGGACAGGGGTCGGTGGCTACACCTTC. This translates into CASSRTGVGGYTF.

This clonotype has only a few counts. The chain combines TRBV29-1 with TRBJ2-1, with 10 positions matching TRBD2. Per germline, CDR1 SQVTM and CDR2 ANQGSEA. CDR3 size: 15 residues. The ends lost 0 bases at V and 8 bases at J; junction bases unmatched: 7. Here the CDR3 DNA reads TGCAGCGTTGAAGACGGACTAGCGGTGGGGGATGAGCAGTTCTTC. Translated: CSVEDGLAVGDEQFF.

In its sample, this clonotype was seen a few times. The J gene is TRBJ1-3, the V gene TRBV19; D uncertain. The germline V gene encodes CDR1 LNHDA and CDR2 SQIVND (reference sequence). This CDR3 spans 16 amino acids. Trimming shortened V by 7 bases and J by 0 bases, and 16 bases separated the two germline ends. CDR3 amino acids: CASTRSSPLSGNTIYF. For the CDR3, the DNA is TGTGCCAGTACACGGAGCTCACCGCTCTCTGGAAACACCATATATTTT.

This clonotype showed up just once. The CDR3 DNA follows: TGTGCCAGCAGCCAAGATGCTAGCAACACCGGGGAGCTGTTTTTT. This gives the protein CASSQDASNTGELFF. The chain joins TRBV3-1 to TRBJ2-2; perhaps TRBD2 as D (5 bases). The CDR3 has 15 residues. Trimming took off 0 bases at V and 2 bases at J, with 7 bases between the two ends. Germline assignment: CDR1 LGHDT and CDR2 YNNKEL (reference sequence).

The chain combines TRBV2 with TRBJ1-4, with 12 bases that match TRBD1. Germline V CDR1 and CDR2: SNHLY, FYNNEI. J gave up 6 bases and V 5 bases, and 10 bases lay outside the gene matches. The CDR3 is 17 amino acids. The CDR3 is CASSIGTGGAGDEKLFF. As DNA, the CDR3 is TGTGCCAGCAGTATTGGGACAGGGGGCGCAGGAGATGAAAAACTGTTTTTT. The entire variable domain, with the rest obtained from reference TRBV2 and TRBJ1-4, is as follows: EPEVTQTPSHQVTQMGQEVILRCVPISNHLYFYWYRQILGQKVEFLVSFYNNEISEKSEIFDDQFSVERPDGSNFTLKIRSTKLEDSAMYFCASSIGTGGAGDEKLFFGSGTQLSVL.

This chain joins TRBV5-1 and TRBJ1-4; D possibly corresponds to TRBD1 (6 bases). V was trimmed by 4 bases and J by 6 bases, leaving 16 bases between them. CDR1 and CDR2 from the germline V gene are SGHRS and YFSETQ. There are 15 residues in the CDR3. The DNA for the CDR3 is TGCGCCAGCAGCCCCCAAACAGGGAAAGATGAAAAACTGTTTTTT. Its translation is CASSPQTGKDEKLFF.

This clonotype was counted once. The chain combines TRBV12-3 or TRBV12-4 with TRBJ1-2; possibly TRBD1 for D (6 bases). The CDR3 extends over 13 amino acids. With 6 bases removed from V and 3 bases from J, the gap between germline ends came to 11 bases. CDR3 sequence (DNA): TGTGCCAGCAGCCCCCAGGGGTACTATGGCTACACCTTC. This codes for CASSPQGYYGYTF.

This chain uses TRBV5-4 with TRBJ2-3; a possible D gene is TRBD2 (6 bases). The germline gives CDR1 SGHNT, CDR2 YYREEE (reference sequence). The CDR3 spans 16 residues. V lost 4 bases, J lost 1 base, and 16 bases lay in between. The CDR3 bases are TGTGCCAGCAGCCCGCACGGGAGAATGGGCACAGATACGCAGTATTTT. It codes for CASSPHGRMGTDTQYF.

The chain recombines TRBV2 with TRBJ1-2, with D possibly TRBD1 on 6 matching bases. The CDR3 contains 15 residues. Germline V gene lookup returns CDR1 SNHLY and CDR2 FYNNEI. Trimming removed 8 bases from V and 2 bases from J, with 18 bases in between. This CDR3 reads CASSLNTGSNYGYTF. As DNA, the CDR3 is TGTGCCAGCTCATTAAACACAGGGAGCAACTATGGCTACACCTTC.